The source of this T cell receptor beta chain is a study of CD8+ T cells in alopecia areata (dated by TCRdb to 2016 to 2019). The study in broad terms: Treated patients were enrolled in an open-label pilot trial of oral tofacitinib, 5 to 10 mg twice daily, for moderate-to-severe alopecia areata. Patients stayed on tofacitinib for 6 to 18 months and then had 6 months of follow-up off drug so that delayed response and recurrence could be assessed. To study T cell clonal expansion in alopecia areata, the researchers applied high-throughput TCRbeta sequencing to both the C3H/HeJ mouse model and human patients. Scalp tissue and sorted CD4+ and CD8+ peripheral blood T cells from patchy and totalis/universalis alopecia areata patients and from healthy controls were covered by human TCRbeta sequencing. Patients on tofacitinib were biopsied at baseline and after 4 and 24 weeks of treatment, and several of the patients also had a later scalp biopsy. Scalp clonality was compared across normal scalp (n=4), patchy alopecia areata scalp (n=8), and alopecia totalis/universalis scalp (n=8). RNA came from the PAXgene miRNA kit for fixed scalp, the miRNeasy kit for PBMCs, and the RNeasy kit for mouse skin. TCRbeta CDR3 regions were amplified by immunoSEQ multiplex PCR with 35 Vbeta forward and 13 Jbeta reverse primers.

The meaning of the sample's time point label: baseline before oral tofacitinib. Lesional scalp punch biopsies and peripheral blood were collected from alopecia areata patients. PBMCs were separated by density centrifugation and stained for CD3, CD4 and CD8, after which CD4+ and CD8+ T cells were sorted on a FACSAria. Points on this clone: Its specific antigen is unknown. Within one base of it there is no much larger clone, and no base qualities were kept.

The library was generated by the immunoSEQ multiplex PCR assay. To provide template for TCR sequencing, every sample had RNA extracted and reverse transcribed into cDNA. First-strand cDNA was synthesized using SuperScript III with a 2:1 mix of oligo-dT and random hexamers. Amplification bias was assessed with a synthetic immune receptor repertoire, and residual bias was removed computationally. Per the original workflow: Raw reads were preprocessed to remove errors, and CDR3 was defined by IMGT conventions from the conserved cysteine to phenylalanine. Clonality was computed as 1 minus the Shannon entropy, with the entropy normalized by log2 of the number of productive unique TCRs. Scalp TCRbeta sequences were cross-referenced with sorted blood CD4 and CD8 repertoires so that the CD4 or CD8 identity of scalp clones could be inferred. TCRdb's version of the immuneACCESS table is confined to in-frame rearrangements and falls short of the full clone set. An unresolved V gene accounts for under half of the shortfall where checked; the remainder is of unknown origin. V, J and clone size were drawn from that table, and D and trimming were deduced from the DNA. The sample includes about 130,000 clones, with over 50% observed a single time. In total, the top ten clones hold 4.5% to 5.5% of the sample.

The investigation overall reported the following: Higher clonality and more expanded CD8+ clones were observed in lesional scalp than in normal scalp, particularly in alopecia totalis/universalis, a finding suggestive of antigenic drive. Scalp TCR repertoire analysis is complicated because resident alphabeta T cells in normal human skin are also sequenced, whereas mouse skin is dominated by gammadelta T cells. Shared TCR sequences between patients were less evident than in mice, which may be partly attributable to HLA diversity in the patient population.

The sequenced sample was CD4+ T cells sorted from blood, obtained at week 0. The origin of this receptor is a human donor with alopecia areata.

The sequence in DNA is TGTGCCAGCAGGAGGGGGCTGGGCACTGAAGCTTTCTTT. Its translation reads: CASRRGLGTEAFF. This chain joins TRBV6-6 to TRBJ1-1, and 7 junction bases match TRBD1. The CDR3 has 13 amino acids, counting the end cysteine and phenylalanine. Only the CDR3 DNA stays, 39 bases, in frame from base 1. V lost 6 bases and J lost 4 bases, and the count of bases not matched to a germline gene is 5. The germline V gene (reference sequence) sets CDR1 to MNHNY and CDR2 to SVGAGI.